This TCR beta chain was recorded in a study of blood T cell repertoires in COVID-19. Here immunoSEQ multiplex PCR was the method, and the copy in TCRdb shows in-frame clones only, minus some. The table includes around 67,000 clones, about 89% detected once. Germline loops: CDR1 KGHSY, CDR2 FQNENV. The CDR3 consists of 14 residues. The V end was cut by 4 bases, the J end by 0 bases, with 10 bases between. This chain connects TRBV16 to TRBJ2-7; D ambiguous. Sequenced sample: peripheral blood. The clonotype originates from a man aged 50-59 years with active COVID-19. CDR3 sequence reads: CASSREASSYEQYF. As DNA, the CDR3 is TGTGCCAGCAGCCGAGAGGCCAGCTCCTACGAGCAGTACTTC.